This T cell receptor (beta chain) was identified during a study of blood T cells in healthy people across ages. From germline, CDR1 is SQVTM and CDR2 ANQGSEA. This CDR3 comprises 12 residues. The germline V and J ends were trimmed by 3 bases and 4 bases, with 9 bases remaining between them. Combining a sample-barcoded 5' primer with a J-beta primer mix, a second PCR ran for 7 to 11 cycles. Using its own MiXCR run on the 5' RACE reads, TCRdb lists one record per CDR3 protein. The data hold roughly 1.5 million distinct CDR3 sequences, with approximately 39% observed a single time. The source is a woman younger than 30 in good health. The rearrangement uses TRBV29-1 and TRBJ1-1; D remains unclear. Sequencing used blood. The CDR3 protein is CSVDWASTEAFF. The CDR3 DNA reads as TGCAGCGTTGACTGGGCAAGCACTGAAGCTTTCTTT.